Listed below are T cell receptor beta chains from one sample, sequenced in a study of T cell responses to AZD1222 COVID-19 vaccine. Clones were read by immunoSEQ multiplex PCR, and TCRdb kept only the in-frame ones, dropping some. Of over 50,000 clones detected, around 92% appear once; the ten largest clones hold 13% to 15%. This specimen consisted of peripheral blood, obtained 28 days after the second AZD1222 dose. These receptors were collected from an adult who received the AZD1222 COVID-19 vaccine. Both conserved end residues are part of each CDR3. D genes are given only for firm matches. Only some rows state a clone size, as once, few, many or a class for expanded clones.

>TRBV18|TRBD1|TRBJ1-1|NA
TGTGCCAGCTCACCACCGGGAGCAGGGGGCGCGCACACTGAAGCTTTCTTT
CASSPPGAGGAHTEAFF
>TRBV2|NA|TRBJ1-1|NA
TGTGCCAGCAGCCAAACAGGGAGGGACACTGAAGCTTTCTTT
CASSQTGRDTEAFF
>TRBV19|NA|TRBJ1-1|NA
TGTGCCAGTAGAGACAAGAACACTGAAGCTTTCTTT
CASRDKNTEAFF
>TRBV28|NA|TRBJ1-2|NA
TGTGCCAGCAGTTTGGAGTTCTATGGCTACACCTTC
CASSLEFYGYTF
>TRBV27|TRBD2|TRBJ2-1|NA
TGTGCCAGCAGTTTTACCGGGACTAGCCCTTACAATGAGCAGTTCTTC
CASSFTGTSPYNEQFF
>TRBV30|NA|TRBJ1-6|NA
TGTGCCTGGACCCGGGATTTTAGTAATTCACCCCTCCACTTT
CAWTRDFSNSPLHF
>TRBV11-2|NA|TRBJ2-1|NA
TGTGCCAGCAGCTTAGCGGCCGGGGGATACAATGAGCAGTTCTTC
CASSLAAGGYNEQFF
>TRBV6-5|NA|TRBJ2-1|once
TGTGCCAGCAGTCCACACTCCCTCTCCTACAATGAGCAGTTCTTC
CASSPHSLSYNEQFF
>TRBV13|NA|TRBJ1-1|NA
TGTGCCAGCAGCCCGGAAAGGGGGAGAGCTTTCTTT
CASSPERGRAFF
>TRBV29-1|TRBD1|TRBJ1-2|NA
TGCAGCCTCCCGGGACAGGGTTTAACAGGCTACACCTTC
CSLPGQGLTGYTF
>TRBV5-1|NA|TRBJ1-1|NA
TGCGCCAGCAGCCCCCTCCACGGCCGCGAAGCTTTCTTT
CASSPLHGREAFF
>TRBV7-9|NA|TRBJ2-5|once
TGTGCCAGCAGCTTAACCAGTTGGGCTCAAGAGACCCAGTACTTC
CASSLTSWAQETQYF
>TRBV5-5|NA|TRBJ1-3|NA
TGTGCCAGCAGCTTGGTTGTAGGGGGAAACACCATATATTTT
CASSLVVGGNTIYF
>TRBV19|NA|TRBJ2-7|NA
TGTGCCAGTAGAGGGGGTAGCTCCTACGAGCAGTACTTC
CASRGGSSYEQYF
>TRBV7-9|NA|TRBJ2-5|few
TGTGCCAGCAGCTTAGCCGAAGGTAACCAGTACTTC
CASSLAEGNQYF
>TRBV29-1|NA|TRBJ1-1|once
TGCAGCGTTCGGTACAGCACTGAAGCTTTCTTT
CSVRYSTEAFF
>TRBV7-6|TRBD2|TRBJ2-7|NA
TGTGCCAGCAGCTTAACAGCGGGAGAGTTCTACGAGCAGTACTTC
CASSLTAGEFYEQYF
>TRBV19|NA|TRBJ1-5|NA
TGTGCCAGTAGTCGGGCGGGAAGCAATCAGCCCCAGCATTTT
CASSRAGSNQPQHF
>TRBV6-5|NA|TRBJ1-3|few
TGTGCCAGCAGCCCAGACTCTGGAAACACCATATATTTT
CASSPDSGNTIYF
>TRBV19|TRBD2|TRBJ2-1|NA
TGTGCCAGTAGTATTAGCGGGAGTACTAGGGATGAGCAGTTCTTC
CASSISGSTRDEQFF
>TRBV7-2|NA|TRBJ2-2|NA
TGTGCCAGCAGCTCGGACAGAACCACCGGGGAGCTGTTTTTT
CASSSDRTTGELFF
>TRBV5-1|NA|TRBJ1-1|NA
TGCGCCAGCAGTAATTTGATGGGCACTGAAGCTTTCTTT
CASSNLMGTEAFF
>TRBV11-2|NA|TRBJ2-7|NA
TGTGCCAGCAGCTTAGATCGGAGCGGCGCCTACGAGCAGTACTTC
CASSLDRSGAYEQYF
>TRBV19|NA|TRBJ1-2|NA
TGTGCCAGCCTAGACAGGAGGAGTTATGGCTACACCTTC
CASLDRRSYGYTF
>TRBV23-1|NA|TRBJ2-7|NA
TGCGCCAGCAGTCAAGAGGGGACCTACGAGCAGTACTTC
CASSQEGTYEQYF
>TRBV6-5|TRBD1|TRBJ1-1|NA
TGTGCCAGCCGGCTGACAGGGGGGAACACTGAAGCTTTCTTT
CASRLTGGNTEAFF
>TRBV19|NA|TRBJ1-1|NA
TGTGCCAGTAGCCGGGGGTGGGACACTGAAGCTTTCTTT
CASSRGWDTEAFF
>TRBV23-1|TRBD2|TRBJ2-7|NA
TGCGCCAGCAGTGGAATCAGCGGGACCCACGAGCAGTACTTC
CASSGISGTHEQYF